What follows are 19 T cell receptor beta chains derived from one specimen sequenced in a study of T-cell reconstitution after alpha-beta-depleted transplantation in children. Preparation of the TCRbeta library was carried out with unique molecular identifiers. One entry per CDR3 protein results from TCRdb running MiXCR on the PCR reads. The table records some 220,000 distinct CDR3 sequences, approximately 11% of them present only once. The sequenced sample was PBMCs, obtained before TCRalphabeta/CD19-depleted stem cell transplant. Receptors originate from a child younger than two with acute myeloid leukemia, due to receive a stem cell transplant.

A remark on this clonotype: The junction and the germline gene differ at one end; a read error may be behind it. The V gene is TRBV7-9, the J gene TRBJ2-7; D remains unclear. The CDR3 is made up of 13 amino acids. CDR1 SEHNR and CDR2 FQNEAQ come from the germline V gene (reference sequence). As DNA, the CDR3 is TGTGCCAGCAGCTTAGGGCGGTCCTACGAGCAGTGCTTC. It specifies CASSLGRSYEQCF.

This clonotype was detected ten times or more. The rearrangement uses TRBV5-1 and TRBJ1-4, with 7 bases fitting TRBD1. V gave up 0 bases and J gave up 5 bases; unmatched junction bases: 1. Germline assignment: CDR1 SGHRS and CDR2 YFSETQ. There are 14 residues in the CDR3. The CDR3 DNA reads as TGCGCCAGCAGCTTGGAACAGGGGAATGAAAAACTGTTTTTT. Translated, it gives CASSLEQGNEKLFF.

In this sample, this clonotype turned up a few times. CDR3 loop: CASSLAAGLNQPQHF. DNA of the CDR3: TGTGCCAGCAGCCTCGCGGCAGGTCTCAATCAGCCCCAGCATTTT. The chain links TRBV7-6 to TRBJ1-5; the D is unclear. The CDR3 extends over 15 amino acids. V dropped 5 bases and J dropped 3 bases, with 14 bases sitting between them. The germline CDR1 and CDR2 sequences are SGHVS and FNYEAQ.

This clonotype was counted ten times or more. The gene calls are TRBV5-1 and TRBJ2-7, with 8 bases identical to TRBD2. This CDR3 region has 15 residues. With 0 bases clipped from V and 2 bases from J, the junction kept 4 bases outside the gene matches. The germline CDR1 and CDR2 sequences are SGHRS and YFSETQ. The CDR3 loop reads CASSLVAGGPYEQYF. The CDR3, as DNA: TGCGCCAGCAGCTTGGTGGCGGGGGGCCCCTACGAGCAGTACTTC.

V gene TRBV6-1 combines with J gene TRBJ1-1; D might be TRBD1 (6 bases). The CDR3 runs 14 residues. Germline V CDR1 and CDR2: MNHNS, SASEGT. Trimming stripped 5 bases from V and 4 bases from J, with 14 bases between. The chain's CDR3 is CASSRDTVGTEAFF. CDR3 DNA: TGTGCCAGCAGTAGGGACACCGTGGGCACTGAAGCTTTCTTT.

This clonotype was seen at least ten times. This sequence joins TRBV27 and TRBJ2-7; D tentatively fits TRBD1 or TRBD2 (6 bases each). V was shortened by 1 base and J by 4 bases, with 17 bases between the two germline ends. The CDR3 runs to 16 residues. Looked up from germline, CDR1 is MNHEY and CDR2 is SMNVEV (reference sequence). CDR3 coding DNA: TGTGCCAGCAGTTTATTCCCGGAGGGGGGCGCGTACGAGCAGTACTTC. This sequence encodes CASSLFPEGGAYEQYF.

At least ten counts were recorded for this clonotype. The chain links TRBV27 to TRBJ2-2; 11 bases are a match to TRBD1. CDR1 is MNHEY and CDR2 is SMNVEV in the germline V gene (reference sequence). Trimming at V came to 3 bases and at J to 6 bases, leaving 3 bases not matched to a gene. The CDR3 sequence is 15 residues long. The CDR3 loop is CASSLAGQGAGELFF. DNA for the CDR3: TGTGCCAGCAGTTTGGCGGGACAGGGGGCCGGGGAGCTGTTTTTT.

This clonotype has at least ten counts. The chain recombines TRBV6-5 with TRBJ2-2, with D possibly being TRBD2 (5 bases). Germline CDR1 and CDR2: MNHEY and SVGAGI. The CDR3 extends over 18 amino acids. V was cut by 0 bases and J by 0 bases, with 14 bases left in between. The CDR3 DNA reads TGTGCCAGCAGTTACTCGGTTTCCGGGGTCCCGAACACCGGGGAGCTGTTTTTT. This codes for CASSYSVSGVPNTGELFF.

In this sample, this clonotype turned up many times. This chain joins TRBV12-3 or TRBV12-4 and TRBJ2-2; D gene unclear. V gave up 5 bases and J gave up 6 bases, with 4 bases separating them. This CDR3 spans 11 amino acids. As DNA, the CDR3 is TGTGCCAGCAGTCCCCCCGGGGAGCTGTTTTTT. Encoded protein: CASSPPGELFF.

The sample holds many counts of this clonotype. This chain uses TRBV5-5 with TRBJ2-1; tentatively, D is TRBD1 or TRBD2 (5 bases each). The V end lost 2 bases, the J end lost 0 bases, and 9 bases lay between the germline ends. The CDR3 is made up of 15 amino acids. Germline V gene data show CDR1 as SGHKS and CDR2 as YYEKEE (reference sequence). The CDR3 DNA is TGTGCCAGCAGCTTCGAGGGGAGCTCCTACAATGAGCAGTTCTTC. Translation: CASSFEGSSYNEQFF.

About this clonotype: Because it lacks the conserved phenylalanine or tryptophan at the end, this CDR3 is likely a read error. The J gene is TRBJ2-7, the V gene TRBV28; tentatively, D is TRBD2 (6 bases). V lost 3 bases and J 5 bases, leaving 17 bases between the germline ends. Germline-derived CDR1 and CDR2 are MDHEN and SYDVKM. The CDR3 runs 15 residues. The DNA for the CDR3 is TGTGCCAGCAGTTTTAGTGGGACTCGCGTCGACGAGCAGTACTCC. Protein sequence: CASSFSGTRVDEQYS.

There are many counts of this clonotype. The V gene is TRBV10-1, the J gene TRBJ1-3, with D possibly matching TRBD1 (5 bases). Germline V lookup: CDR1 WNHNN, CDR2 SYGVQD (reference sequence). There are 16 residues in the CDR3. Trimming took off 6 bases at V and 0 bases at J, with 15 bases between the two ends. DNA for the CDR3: TGCGCCAGCAGATTCCGGGACCGCTGCTCTGGAAACACCATATATTTT. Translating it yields CASRFRDRCSGNTIYF.

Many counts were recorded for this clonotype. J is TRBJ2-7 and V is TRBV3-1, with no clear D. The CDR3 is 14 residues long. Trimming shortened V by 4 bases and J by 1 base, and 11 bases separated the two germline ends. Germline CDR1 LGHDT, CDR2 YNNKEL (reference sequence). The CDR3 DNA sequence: TGTGCCAGCAGCCGAGAGATCATATCCTACGAGCAGTACTTC. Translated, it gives CASSREIISYEQYF.

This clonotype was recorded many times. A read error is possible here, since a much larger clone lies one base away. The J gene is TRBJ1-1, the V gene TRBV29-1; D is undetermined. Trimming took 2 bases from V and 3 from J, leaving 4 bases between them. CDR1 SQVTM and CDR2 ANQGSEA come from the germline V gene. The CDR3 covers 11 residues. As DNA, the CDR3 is TGCAGCGTTGAAAGGTACACTGAAGCTTTCTTT. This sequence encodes CSVERYTEAFF.

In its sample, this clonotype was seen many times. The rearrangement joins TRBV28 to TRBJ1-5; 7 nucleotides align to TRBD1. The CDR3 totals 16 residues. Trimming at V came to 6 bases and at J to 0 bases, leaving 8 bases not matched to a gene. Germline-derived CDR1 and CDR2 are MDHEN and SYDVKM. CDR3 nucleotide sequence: TGTGCCAGCAGATACGGGACAGCTGATAGCAATCAGCCCCAGCATTTT. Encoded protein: CASRYGTADSNQPQHF. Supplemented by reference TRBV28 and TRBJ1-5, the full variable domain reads DVKVTQSSRYLVKRTGEKVFLECVQDMDHENMFWYRQDPGLGLRLIYFSYDVKMKEKGDIPEGYSVSREKKERFSLILESASTNQTSMYLCASRYGTADSNQPQHFGDGTRLSIL.

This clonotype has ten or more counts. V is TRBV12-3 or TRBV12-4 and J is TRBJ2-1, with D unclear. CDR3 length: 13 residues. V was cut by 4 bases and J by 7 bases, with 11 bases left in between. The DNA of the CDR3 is TGTGCCAGCAGTTCCAGCGACCAAAATGAGCAGTTCTTC. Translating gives CASSSSDQNEQFF.

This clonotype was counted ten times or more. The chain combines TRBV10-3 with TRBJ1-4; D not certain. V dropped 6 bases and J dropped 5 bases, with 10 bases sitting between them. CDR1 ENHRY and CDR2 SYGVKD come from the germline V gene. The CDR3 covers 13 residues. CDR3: CAIRTAWNEKLFF. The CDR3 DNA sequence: TGTGCCATCAGAACAGCTTGGAATGAAAAACTGTTTTTT.

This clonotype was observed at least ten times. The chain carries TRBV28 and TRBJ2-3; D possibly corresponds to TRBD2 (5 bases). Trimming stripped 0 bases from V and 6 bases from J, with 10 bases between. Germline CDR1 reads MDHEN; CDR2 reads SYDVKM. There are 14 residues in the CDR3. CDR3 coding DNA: TGTGCCAGCAGTTTATGGGACTCCAGGGATACGCAGTATTTT. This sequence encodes CASSLWDSRDTQYF. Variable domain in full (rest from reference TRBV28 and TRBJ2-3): DVKVTQSSRYLVKRTGEKVFLECVQDMDHENMFWYRQDPGLGLRLIYFSYDVKMKEKGDIPEGYSVSREKKERFSLILESASTNQTSMYLCASSLWDSRDTQYFGPGTRLTVL.

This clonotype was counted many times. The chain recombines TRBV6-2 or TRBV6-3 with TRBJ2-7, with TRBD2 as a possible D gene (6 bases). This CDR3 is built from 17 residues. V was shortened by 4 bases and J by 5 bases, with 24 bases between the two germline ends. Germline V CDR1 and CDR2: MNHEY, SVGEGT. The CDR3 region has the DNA TGTGCCAGCAGTTCGGCGGGGTTCGGGCGGGAAAGGAACGAGCAGTACTTC. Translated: CASSSAGFGRERNEQYF.